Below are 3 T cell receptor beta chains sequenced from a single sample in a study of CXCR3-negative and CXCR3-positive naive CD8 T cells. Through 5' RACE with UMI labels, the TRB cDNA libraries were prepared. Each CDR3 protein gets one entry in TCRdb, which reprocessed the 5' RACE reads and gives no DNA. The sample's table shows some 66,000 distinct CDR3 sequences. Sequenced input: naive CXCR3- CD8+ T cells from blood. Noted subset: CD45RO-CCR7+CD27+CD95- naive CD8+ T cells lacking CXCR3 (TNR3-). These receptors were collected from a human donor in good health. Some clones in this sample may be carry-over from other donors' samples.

The CDR3 here is CSASGGVAGVAYEQYF. The genes are TRBV20-1 and TRBJ2-7; checking the TCRdb D call of TRBD1 is not possible without DNA. CDR1 is DFQATT, CDR2 SNEGSKA, per germline (reference sequence). The CDR3 runs to 16 residues.

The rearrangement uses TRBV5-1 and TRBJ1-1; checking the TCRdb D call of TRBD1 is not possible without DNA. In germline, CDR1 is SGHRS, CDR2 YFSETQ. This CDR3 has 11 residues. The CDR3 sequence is CANRPGQGAPF.

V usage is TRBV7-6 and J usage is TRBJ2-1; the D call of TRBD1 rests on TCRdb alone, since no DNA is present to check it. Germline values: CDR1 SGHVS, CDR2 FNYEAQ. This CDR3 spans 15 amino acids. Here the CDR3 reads CASSFSQGAYNEQFF.